The rows below give T cell receptor beta chains drawn from one sample of a study of T cells after yellow fever vaccination. TCRdb re-called the 5' RACE reads with MiXCR, one entry per CDR3 protein. Counted here are just over 250,000 distinct CDR3 sequences, roughly 5% occurring once; the ten biggest clones make up 3% to 4%. The sample consisted of CD4+ T cells sorted from PBMCs, taken on the day of the yellow fever booster vaccination. Every receptor here comes from a man in his late teens or twenties who received the YFV17D yellow fever vaccine. Each CDR3 is given with its conserved first and last residue. Each record gives: D gene, V gene, clone size, J gene, CDR3 protein, CDR3 DNA. The D gene is left open where the match is weak. Size is omitted from some rows. Given values are once, few, many or a class for expanded clones.

-	TRBV9	-	TRBJ2-1	CASSVVGNNEQFF	TGTGCCAGCAGCGTAGTAGGCAACAATGAGCAGTTCTTC
-	TRBV5-6	-	TRBJ2-5	CASHPWYQETQYF	TGTGCCAGCCACCCTTGGTACCAAGAGACCCAGTACTTC
TRBD2	TRBV5-1	few	TRBJ2-7	CASSPGLAINEQYF	TGCGCCAGCAGCCCGGGACTAGCCATCAACGAGCAGTACTTC
-	TRBV7-8	few	TRBJ1-3	CASSRVMIGTSGNTIYF	TGTGCCAGCAGCCGGGTTATGATTGGGACGTCTGGAAACACCATATATTTT
-	TRBV12-5	many	TRBJ2-1	CASGLRGAGNEQFF	TGTGCTAGTGGTTTGCGGGGGGCGGGTAATGAGCAGTTCTTC
TRBD1	TRBV7-2	once	TRBJ1-2	CASSFGQGLYGYTF	TGTGCCAGCAGCTTCGGACAGGGCCTCTATGGCTACACCTTC
TRBD2	TRBV7-8	-	TRBJ2-3	CASSLAVWRGDPDTQYF	TGTGCCAGCAGCTTAGCGGTGTGGCGGGGGGATCCAGATACGCAGTATTTT
-	TRBV6-1	few	TRBJ2-7	CASSEAVGAPYEQYF	TGTGCCAGCAGTGAAGCAGTAGGGGCTCCCTACGAGCAGTACTTC
TRBD2	TRBV10-1	-	TRBJ2-1	CASSESGTSEYNEQFF	TGCGCCAGCAGTGAGTCGGGGACTAGCGAATACAATGAGCAGTTCTTC
-	TRBV5-4	few	TRBJ2-4	CASSLDFSQRNIQYF	TGTGCCAGCAGCTTGGATTTTAGCCAACGAAACATTCAGTACTTC
TRBD1	TRBV20-1	many	TRBJ1-1	CSARQGLRNTEAFF	TGCAGTGCGAGACAGGGGTTAAGGAACACTGAAGCTTTCTTT
TRBD1	TRBV7-2	few	TRBJ1-5	CASSLAPYRGRGNQPQHF	TGTGCCAGCAGCTTAGCGCCCTACAGGGGCCGGGGCAATCAGCCCCAGCATTTT
-	TRBV6-5	-	TRBJ1-6	CASSQAPNSPLHF	TGTGCCAGCAGTCAGGCCCCGAATTCACCCCTCCACTTT
-	TRBV5-4	few	TRBJ2-3	CASTHPQGDTQYF	TGTGCCAGCACCCACCCCCAGGGGGATACGCAGTATTTT
TRBD2	TRBV5-1	few	TRBJ2-3	CASSQGLAGDTDTQYF	TGCGCCAGCAGCCAGGGACTAGCGGGAGATACAGATACGCAGTATTTT
-	TRBV5-1	many	TRBJ1-2	CASSAHQGSDGYTF	TGCGCCAGCAGCGCTCACCAGGGATCGGATGGCTACACCTTC
TRBD2	TRBV12-5	few	TRBJ2-3	CASGQTSGGDMGTDTQYF	TGTGCTAGTGGGCAAACTAGCGGGGGCGATATGGGCACAGATACGCAGTATTTT
-	TRBV5-5	few	TRBJ1-4	CASSLEWTNEKLFF	TGTGCCAGCAGCTTGGAGTGGACTAATGAAAAACTGTTTTTT
TRBD2	TRBV12-3/TRBV12-4	many	TRBJ2-4	CASTPRVLAGGLLAKNIQYF	TGTGCCAGCACCCCCCGAGTACTAGCGGGGGGGCTTTTAGCCAAAAACATTCAGTACTTC
-	TRBV5-1	-	TRBJ1-1	CASIPGGGHTEAFF	TGCGCCAGCATCCCGGGCGGGGGACACACTGAAGCTTTCTTT
-	TRBV12-3/TRBV12-4	many	TRBJ2-1	CASRPGSLNEQFF	TGTGCCAGTCGCCCGGGCAGCCTGAATGAGCAGTTCTTC
-	TRBV5-1	few	TRBJ2-5	CASSFPGTLETQYF	TGCGCCAGCAGCTTTCCAGGGACGTTGGAGACCCAGTACTTC
-	TRBV12-3/TRBV12-4	few	TRBJ1-2	CASSPRTYYGYTF	TGTGCCAGCAGTCCCCGGACCTACTATGGCTACACCTTC
TRBD1	TRBV14	-	TRBJ1-4	CASSQRQGWEKLFF	TGTGCCAGCAGCCAACGACAGGGTTGGGAAAAACTGTTTTTT
-	TRBV6-5	few	TRBJ2-4	CASSALSGAKNIQYF	TGTGCCAGCAGTGCATTATCGGGGGCCAAAAACATTCAGTACTTC
TRBD2	TRBV24-1	many	TRBJ2-3	CATSDSEAGYTDTQYF	TGTGCCACCAGTGATTCCGAAGCGGGATACACAGATACGCAGTATTTT
TRBD1	TRBV11-2	-	TRBJ1-2	CASRSNRGRGHGYTF	TGTGCCAGCAGATCAAACAGGGGAAGAGGGCATGGCTACACCTTC
-	TRBV14	-	TRBJ1-1	CASSLFQFDEAFF	TGTGCCAGCAGCCTCTTCCAGTTCGATGAAGCTTTCTTT
TRBD2	TRBV27	many	TRBJ2-2	CASSFLRGAYTGELFF	TGTGCCAGCAGTTTTTTGCGGGGGGCCTACACCGGGGAGCTGTTTTTT
-	TRBV6-6	many	TRBJ1-1	CASRADRMSMNTEAFF	TGTGCCAGCAGAGCTGACAGGATGAGCATGAACACTGAAGCTTTCTTT
-	TRBV20-1	few	TRBJ2-1	CSARDLSRTGLSNEQFF	TGCAGTGCTAGAGATCTTAGTAGGACGGGCCTCTCCAATGAGCAGTTCTTC
-	TRBV7-7	few	TRBJ2-5	CASSLAGSLKETQYF	TGTGCTAGCAGCTTGGCAGGGAGCCTCAAAGAGACCCAGTACTTC
-	TRBV7-6	few	TRBJ2-1	CASSLEGVLREQFF	TGTGCCAGCAGCTTAGAGGGTGTGCTGCGTGAGCAGTTCTTC
-	TRBV4-2	-	TRBJ2-3	CASSPGTPMDTQYF	TGTGCCAGCAGCCCCGGGACTCCAATGGATACGCAGTATTTT
-	TRBV30	-	TRBJ1-6	CAWSGGDNSPLHF	TGTGCCTGGAGTGGGGGGGATAATTCACCCCTCCACTTT
-	TRBV10-1	-	TRBJ1-4	CASGDRGAEKLFF	TGCGCCAGCGGCGATAGGGGGGCTGAAAAACTGTTTTTT
-	TRBV6-1	-	TRBJ1-4	CAVRRSGEKLFF	TGTGCCGTCCGTCGCAGCGGCGAAAAACTGTTTTTT
-	TRBV7-8	few	TRBJ1-6	CASSFNRSPLHF	TGTGCCAGCAGCTTCAACCGTTCACCCCTCCACTTT
TRBD2	TRBV9	few	TRBJ2-2	CASSVAERGGNTGELFF	TGTGCCAGCAGCGTAGCAGAGCGGGGGGGGAACACCGGGGAGCTGTTTTTT
TRBD1	TRBV9	-	TRBJ1-2	CASSVLGTGGNYGYTF	TGTGCCAGCAGCGTATTAGGGACAGGGGGAAACTATGGCTACACCTTC
TRBD1	TRBV18	-	TRBJ1-2	CASSPPTGTVYGYTF	TGTGCCAGCTCACCACCAACAGGGACAGTTTATGGCTACACCTTC
-	TRBV12-3/TRBV12-4	-	TRBJ1-6	CASSHGGPLHF	TGTGCCAGCAGCCATGGGGGTCCCCTCCACTTT
TRBD1	TRBV5-4	-	TRBJ1-1	CASSLETGVRTEAFF	TGTGCCAGCAGCTTAGAGACAGGGGTACGGACTGAAGCTTTCTTT
-	TRBV4-1	-	TRBJ1-5	CASSQEVRQTNQPQHF	TGCGCCAGCAGCCAAGAGGTCCGACAGACTAATCAGCCCCAGCATTTT
-	TRBV15	-	TRBJ2-1	CATSRDRASNEQFF	TGTGCCACCAGCAGAGATAGGGCCTCCAATGAGCAGTTCTTC